These 24 T cell receptor beta chains originate from one sample sequenced in a study of T cells in Graves' hyperthyroidism and ophthalmopathy. RNA transcripts were the template for amplifying TCR beta CDR3 regions. HTBI primers were used for first-round RT-PCR of the TCR CDR3. TCRdb reanalysed the multiplex PCR reads using MiXCR and keeps one entry per CDR3 protein. The sample lists about 640,000 distinct CDR3 sequences, less than 25% seen once, with 34% in the top ten. Sequences were obtained from blood. The receptors shown here come from a man aged 30 to 39 with Graves' ophthalmopathy.

J is TRBJ2-7 and V is TRBV7-9; 8 bases map to TRBD1. Trimming at V came to 5 bases and at J to 6 bases, leaving 9 bases not matched to a gene. The CDR3 is 14 amino acids. CDR1 is SEHNR and CDR2 is FQNEAQ in the germline V gene (reference sequence). CDR3 residues: CASSPPATGGEQYF. CDR3 DNA sequence: TGTGCCAGCAGCCCACCGGCAACAGGGGGCGAGCAGTACTTC.

This clonotype was counted many times. The chain combines TRBV20-1 with TRBJ2-1; 7 bases align to TRBD2. Germline V gene lookup returns CDR1 DFQATT and CDR2 SNEGSKA (reference sequence). Losses at the gene ends were 6 bases for V and 3 bases for J; bases not matched to a gene: 5. The CDR3 spans 13 residues. CDR3: CSALSGVYNEQFF. Written as DNA, the CDR3 is TGCAGTGCACTAAGCGGGGTCTACAATGAGCAGTTCTTC.

The chain uses TRBV20-1 and TRBJ1-1; 9 positions match TRBD1. CDR3 length: 15 residues. The ends lost 0 bases at V and 3 bases at J; junction bases unmatched: 5. Germline V gene sequence: CDR1 DFQATT, CDR2 SNEGSKA (reference sequence). The CDR3 nucleotides read TGCAGTGCTAGAGATCCACAGGGGGCGCACACTGAAGCTTTCTTT. It is translated as CSARDPQGAHTEAFF.

The V gene is TRBV29-1, the J gene TRBJ2-1; the match to TRBD2 covers 11 bases. The germline gives CDR1 SQVTM, CDR2 ANQGSEA. V lost 1 base to trimming and J lost 3 bases; unmatched junction nucleotides: 5. CDR3 size: 16 residues. The CDR3 here is CSVEGSGRGNYNEQFF. Here the CDR3 DNA reads TGCAGCGTTGAAGGTAGCGGGAGGGGGAACTACAATGAGCAGTTCTTC.

This chain connects TRBV19 to TRBJ2-2, with 8 bases that match TRBD2. J gave up 8 bases and V 3 bases, and 8 bases lay outside the gene matches. From germline, CDR1 is LNHDA and CDR2 SQIVND (reference sequence). This CDR3 region has 15 residues. CDR3 DNA sequence: TGTGCCAGTAGTATTGTCAGCGGGAGAAGGGGGGAGCTGTTTTTT. The encoded protein is CASSIVSGRRGELFF.

This clonotype was seen more than once but under ten times. The chain uses TRBV2 and TRBJ2-5; no reliable D call. Germline CDR1 and CDR2: SNHLY and FYNNEI. V lost 4 bases and J 4 bases, leaving 10 bases between the germline ends. The CDR3 consists of 13 residues. Here the CDR3 DNA reads TGTGCCAGCAGTGTCGAGCAGGTAGAGACCCAGTACTTC. Amino acids: CASSVEQVETQYF.

The rearrangement links TRBV5-1 to TRBJ1-4; a weak D match, TRBD1 (6 bases). Germline CDR1 SGHRS, CDR2 YFSETQ. V lost 0 bases to trimming and J lost 9 bases, with 15 bases between them. CDR3 length: 15 residues. DNA of the CDR3: TGCGCCAGCAGCTTGGGCGACCACAGGGACCAAAAACTGTTTTTT. Its protein product is CASSLGDHRDQKLFF.

The V gene is TRBV10-3, the J gene TRBJ2-7; no clear D gene. V was pared by 7 bases and J by 4 bases, with 8 bases between. Germline CDR1 ENHRY, CDR2 SYGVKD. The CDR3 sequence is 11 residues long. CDR3 residues: CAITRTYEQYF. CDR3 bases: TGTGCCATCACCCGAACATACGAGCAGTACTTC.

V gene TRBV27 combines with J gene TRBJ2-1; 10 nucleotides agree with TRBD2. This CDR3 is 14 amino acids long. With V trimmed by 6 bases and J by 5 bases, 4 bases remained unmatched. Germline V CDR1 and CDR2: MNHEY, SMNVEV (reference sequence). This CDR3 is CASRPGLANNEQFF. The DNA of the CDR3 is TGTGCCAGCAGACCGGGACTAGCGAACAATGAGCAGTTCTTC.

This clonotype was found many times. V usage is TRBV7-9 and J usage is TRBJ2-1; 11 nucleotides match TRBD2. The CDR3 spans 12 residues. The trim removed 8 bases at V and 7 bases at J, leaving 1 base unmatched. Germline V lookup: CDR1 SEHNR, CDR2 FQNEAQ (reference sequence). CDR3: CASASGRNEQFF. Written as DNA, the CDR3 is TGTGCCAGCGCTAGCGGGAGGAATGAGCAGTTCTTC. The full variable domain, in which reference TRBV7-9 and TRBJ2-1 provide the parts outside the CDR3, is DTGVSQNPRHKITKRGQNVTFRCDPISEHNRLYWYRQTLGQGPEFLTYFQNEAQLEKSRLLSDRFSAERPKGSFSTLEIQRTEQGDSAMYLCASASGRNEQFFGPGTRLTVL.

The chain has TRBV19 and TRBJ2-3; TRBD2 matches at 9 bases. This CDR3 contains 16 residues. Germline loops: CDR1 LNHDA, CDR2 SQIVND (reference sequence). Trimming cost V 6 bases and J 0 bases; bases outside gene matches: 7. The CDR3 sequence is CASSGRLAESTDTQYF. The CDR3 DNA reads TGTGCCAGTAGCGGGAGACTAGCGGAAAGCACAGATACGCAGTATTTT.

This clonotype has ten or more counts. The rearrangement joins TRBV7-8 to TRBJ2-7, with TRBD2 matching 7 bases. Losses at the gene ends were 2 bases for V and 6 bases for J; bases not matched to a gene: 13. CDR1 is SGHVS and CDR2 is FQNEAQ in the germline V gene. CDR3 size: 16 residues. CDR3 sequence reads: CASSLKQRESRGEQYF. The DNA of the CDR3 is TGTGCCAGCAGCTTAAAGCAGCGGGAAAGCCGAGGCGAGCAGTACTTC.

There are a few counts of this clonotype. The V and J genes are TRBV5-1 and TRBJ2-2; 8 bases fit TRBD1. This CDR3 contains 16 residues. Germline lookup yields CDR1 SGHRS and CDR2 YFSETQ. J gave up 3 bases and V 0 bases, and 4 bases lay outside the gene matches. The CDR3 DNA is TGCGCCAGCAGCTTGGGACAGGGGAGGTACACCGGGGAGCTGTTTTTT. Translation: CASSLGQGRYTGELFF.

The chain recombines TRBV25-1 with TRBJ2-7; perhaps TRBD1 as D (5 bases). V dropped 4 bases and J dropped 0 bases, with 13 bases sitting between them. CDR3 length: 15 residues. The germline V gene has CDR1 MGHDK and CDR2 SYGVNS. The CDR3 spells CASSVGGAPSYEQYF. The CDR3 DNA reads as TGTGCCAGCAGTGTAGGTGGGGCCCCCTCCTACGAGCAGTACTTC.

This clonotype was found many times. The V and J genes are TRBV13 and TRBJ2-7; 13 positions match TRBD2. Germline CDR1 reads PRHDT; CDR2 reads FYEKMQ (reference sequence). The CDR3 extends over 15 amino acids. V shed 5 bases and J 6 bases; nucleotides not matched to a gene: 7. Written as DNA, the CDR3 is TGTGCCAGCAGCCCCCGACTAGCGGGAGGAGGCGAGCAGTACTTC. This gives the protein CASSPRLAGGGEQYF.

The chain couples TRBV4-1 to TRBJ2-7; D remains unclear. Trimming took 4 bases from V and 2 from J, leaving 12 bases between them. This CDR3 contains 14 residues. Per the germline V gene, CDR1 is MGHRA and CDR2 is YSYEKL. In nucleotides, the CDR3 is TGCGCCAGCAGCCCTCCTGAACGCCCCTACGAGCAGTACTTC. As protein: CASSPPERPYEQYF.

The chain links TRBV20-1 to TRBJ2-7, with TRBD2 matching 9 bases. Trimming cost V 4 bases and J 0 bases; bases outside gene matches: 13. This CDR3 has 17 amino acids. Per the germline V gene, CDR1 is DFQATT and CDR2 is SNEGSKA (reference sequence). The CDR3 is CSAKSDVSGRPSYEQYF. For the CDR3, the DNA is TGCAGTGCTAAAAGCGATGTCAGCGGGAGGCCCTCCTACGAGCAGTACTTC.

The chain links TRBV29-1 to TRBJ2-7; 9 bases agree with TRBD1. The germline CDR1 and CDR2 sequences are SQVTM and ANQGSEA. The CDR3 is 13 amino acids. With V trimmed by 1 base and J by 5 bases, 3 bases remained unmatched. The CDR3 nucleotides read TGCAGCGTTGAAGGGGACAGGGCCCACGAGCAGTACTTC. It yields the protein CSVEGDRAHEQYF.

This clonotype was seen more than once but under ten times. The gene calls are TRBV9 and TRBJ2-7; D not resolved. Trimming cost V 0 bases and J 2 bases, with 9 bases left between them. The CDR3 extends over 14 amino acids. Germline V gene data show CDR1 as SGDLS and CDR2 as YYNGEE. CDR3 DNA: TGTGCCAGCAGCGTAGGGGCAGAGACCTACGAGCAGTACTTC. The encoded protein is CASSVGAETYEQYF.

The chain is built from TRBV20-1 and TRBJ1-1, with 7 bases matching TRBD1. The CDR3 spans 17 residues. The V gene end was trimmed by 3 bases and the J gene end by 1 base; junction bases not matched to a gene: 14. Germline values: CDR1 DFQATT, CDR2 SNEGSKA (reference sequence). CDR3 DNA: TGCAGTGCTAGGCCGCCGAACAGGGGATCGTGGAACACTGAAGCTTTCTTT. The encoded protein is CSARPPNRGSWNTEAFF.

This clonotype has a handful of counts. The genes are TRBV12-3 or TRBV12-4 and TRBJ1-3, with 8 bases matching TRBD1. V trimming: 9 bases; J trimming: 0 bases; junction bases outside the gene matches: 7. The CDR3 consists of 15 residues. CDR3 residues: CASKDRDFSGNTIYF. The CDR3 DNA sequence: TGTGCCAGTAAGGACAGGGACTTCTCTGGAAACACCATATATTTT.

The J gene is TRBJ1-5, the V gene TRBV28; no definite D call. V shed 4 bases and J shed 2 bases, with 9 bases lying between them. The CDR3 consists of 14 residues. From germline, CDR1 is MDHEN and CDR2 SYDVKM. The CDR3 sequence is CASSSSWRNQPQHF. In DNA form, the CDR3 reads TGTGCCAGCAGTTCGTCCTGGCGCAATCAGCCCCAGCATTTT.

J is TRBJ2-3 and V is TRBV9, with D possibly TRBD1 on 5 matching bases. This CDR3 comprises 16 residues. Looked up from germline, CDR1 is SGDLS and CDR2 is YYNGEE. V lost 3 bases and J 4 bases, leaving 18 bases between the germline ends. The CDR3 bases are TGTGCCAGCAGCGGCGTGTCAGGGCCCCGTTCAGATACGCAGTATTTT. Its translation is CASSGVSGPRSDTQYF.

This clonotype was seen a few times. The chain uses TRBV28 and TRBJ2-7; D is possibly TRBD1 or TRBD2 (7 bases each). V gave up 6 bases and J gave up 2 bases, with 14 bases separating them. Germline values: CDR1 MDHEN, CDR2 SYDVKM. The CDR3 contains 14 residues. CDR3 amino acids: CASRGGDRAYEQYF. The CDR3 bases are TGTGCCAGCAGGGGAGGGGACAGAGCCTACGAGCAGTACTTC.